This T cell receptor (beta chain) was observed in a study of T cells after yellow fever vaccination. The CDR3 contains 15 residues. The V gene lost 1 base and the J gene lost 1 base, with 9 bases spanning the gap. Germline CDR1 reads KGHDR; CDR2 reads SFDVKD. This clonotype appeared a few times. The target antigen is unknown. UMIs and a universal primer site were added when TCR cDNA was made by 5'RACE template switching. TCRdb redid the calling of the 5' RACE reads with MiXCR, one entry per CDR3 protein. The profile covers hundreds of thousands of distinct CDR3 sequences, with around an eighth appearing a single time and 14% to 15% taken by the ten largest. Overall study results and limits: Abundant clonotypes from the bulk population could contaminate FACS-sorted repertoires.

The TCR comes from a man aged 25 to 40 who received the YFV17D yellow fever vaccine. The J gene is TRBJ2-5, the V gene TRBV24-1; tentatively, D is TRBD2 (6 bases). The sequencing here drew on PBMCs, taken on the day of the yellow fever booster vaccination. The CDR3 here is CATSDFRDFQETQYF. The CDR3, as DNA: TGTGCCACCAGTGATTTTCGGGACTTCCAAGAGACCCAGTACTTC.